The T cell receptor beta chain under discussion was sequenced for a study of OX40 agonist ivuxolimab in advanced cancers. Across the whole study: Participants could have had prior anti-PD-1, anti-PD-L1 or anti-CTLA-4 therapy, and less than 45% had some. A partial response was reached by three patients: one with hepatocellular carcinoma and two with cutaneous melanoma. Study conclusions and caveats: The specificity for antigen of the expanded peripheral T cells was not determined.

As to this clone: As yet, its antigen is unknown.

Clones were sequenced by immunoSEQ multiplex PCR, and TCRdb holds only the in-frame ones, with some missing. In the table there are 50,000 to 65,000 clones, around 89% of which are singletons. This CDR3 spans 15 amino acids. V was clipped by 0 bases and J by 7 bases; unmatched bases: 4. The germline V gene has CDR1 KGHSH and CDR2 LQKENI. Material: CD4+ or CD8+ T cells sorted from blood, obtained in a trial of the OX40 agonist ivuxolimab. The TCR sequence derives from an adult with an advanced solid tumor such as melanoma, head and neck, liver or kidney cancer. This rearrangement joins TRBV18 to TRBJ2-1; 9 nucleotides align to TRBD1. This CDR3 reads CASSPPGQGENEQFF. In nucleotides, the CDR3 is TGTGCCAGCTCACCACCGGGACAGGGAGAGAATGAGCAGTTCTTC.